One and the same sample provided the 10 T cell receptor beta chains below, sequenced in a study of blood T cell repertoires in COVID-19 (dated by TCRdb to the early 2020s). Library generation was performed with the immunoSEQ multiplex PCR assay. The table was pulled from immuneACCESS by TCRdb, which kept in-frame rearrangements only. Such tables lose some clones; where checked, under half of the loss comes from unresolved V genes, and the rest has no known cause. The sample table lists under 30,000 clones, 90% to 95% of them with a count of one. The ten most abundant clones make up about 3.9% of the sample. The specimen sequenced was peripheral blood. All receptors come from a human donor with active COVID-19. The donor label of this sample is uncertain.

V and J are TRBV11-2 and TRBJ2-3, with D maybe TRBD1 (6 bases). CDR3 length: 15 residues. Germline CDR1 and CDR2: SGHAT and FQNNGV. V dropped 0 bases and J dropped 4 bases, with 11 bases sitting between them. The CDR3 protein is CASSLDKGGADTQYF. Written as DNA, the CDR3 is TGTGCCAGCAGCTTAGATAAAGGGGGTGCAGATACGCAGTATTTT.

The rearrangement links TRBV6-5 to TRBJ2-7; 8 bases are shared with TRBD2. CDR1 and CDR2 (germline): MNHEY, SVGAGI. V lost 0 bases and J lost 7; bases outside the gene matches: 8. The CDR3 covers 15 residues. The CDR3 DNA reads TGTGCCAGCAGTTACTCGTCCGGGAGGGTGGAAGAGCAGTACTTC. Protein sequence: CASSYSSGRVEEQYF.

J is TRBJ1-1 and V is TRBV6-6, with 8 bases lining up with TRBD1. CDR1 and CDR2 from the germline V gene are MNHNY and SVGAGI (reference sequence). This CDR3 region has 14 residues. Germline trimming cut 6 bases from V and 2 bases from J; bases unmatched to any gene: 5. CDR3 sequence: CASSATGVNTEAFF. DNA for the CDR3: TGTGCCAGCAGCGCGACAGGGGTTAACACTGAAGCTTTCTTT.

This chain links TRBV2 with TRBJ2-7; 10 bases agree with TRBD1. Trimming at V came to 6 bases and at J to 3 bases, leaving 2 bases not matched to a gene. Germline CDR1 is SNHLY and CDR2 is FYNNEI. This CDR3 comprises 13 residues. The CDR3 loop is CASSDRGLYEQYF. The CDR3 bases are TGTGCCAGCAGCGACAGGGGGCTCTACGAGCAGTACTTC. Full variable domain (remainder filled in from reference TRBV2 and TRBJ2-7): EPEVTQTPSHQVTQMGQEVILRCVPISNHLYFYWYRQILGQKVEFLVSFYNNEISEKSEIFDDQFSVERPDGSNFTLKIRSTKLEDSAMYFCASSDRGLYEQYFGPGTRLTVT.

This clone is a singleton in its sample. V usage is TRBV30 and J usage is TRBJ1-4; 7 nucleotides line up with TRBD1. Germline trimming cut 4 bases from V and 7 bases from J; bases unmatched to any gene: 9. CDR3 length: 14 residues. Germline V gene sequence: CDR1 GTSNPN, CDR2 SVGIG (reference sequence). CDR3 nucleotides: TGTGCCTGGATAACCCCCGGGACAGTTGAAAAACTGTTTTTT. Protein product: CAWITPGTVEKLFF.

The chain has TRBV9 and TRBJ1-5; D call uncertain. The germline CDR1 and CDR2 sequences are SGDLS and YYNGEE. The CDR3 is 13 amino acids. Trimming pared 5 bases from V and 4 bases from J, leaving 10 bases between. For the CDR3, the DNA is TGTGCCAGCAGTCCTAACTCTAATCAGCCCCAGCATTTT. Encoded protein: CASSPNSNQPQHF.

This clone was picked up one time. The chain combines TRBV3-1 (or the pseudogene TRBV3-2) with TRBJ2-1; TRBD2 matches at 9 bases. CDR3 length equals 16 residues. Germline V CDR1 and CDR2: LGHDT, YNNKEL (reference sequence). The V and J ends lost 0 bases and 6 bases, in that order; junction bases with no gene match: 6. CDR3 sequence: CASSQDGGLASNEQFF. The CDR3 region has the DNA TGTGCCAGCAGCCAAGATGGGGGACTAGCTTCCAATGAGCAGTTCTTC.

The chain combines TRBV28 with TRBJ1-4; possibly TRBD1 for D (5 bases). Germline V gene lookup returns CDR1 MDHEN and CDR2 SYDVKM. This CDR3 spans 13 amino acids. V was cut by 1 base and J by 10 bases, with 10 bases left in between. CDR3 in amino acids: CASSLLAQGKLFF. DNA for the CDR3: TGTGCCAGCAGTTTATTAGCCCAGGGAAAACTGTTTTTT.

The chain employs TRBV27 and TRBJ2-7, with 9 bases lining up with TRBD1. The J segment lost 5 bases and the V segment lost 8 bases, leaving 10 bases of the junction unmatched. Germline CDR1 and CDR2: MNHEY and SMNVEV (reference sequence). The CDR3 runs 14 residues. CDR3 coding DNA: TGTGCCAGCGACGGAACAGGGGGCGGTCACGAGCAGTACTTC. This translates into CASDGTGGGHEQYF.

The chain uses TRBV6-6 and TRBJ2-1; 8 bases match TRBD2. Germline V gene data show CDR1 as MNHNY and CDR2 as SVGAGI (reference sequence). This CDR3 has 15 amino acids. V shed 7 bases and J 4 bases; nucleotides not matched to a gene: 9. CDR3 residues: CASKEAGGNYNEQFF. CDR3 coding DNA: TGTGCCAGCAAGGAGGCGGGGGGTAATTACAATGAGCAGTTCTTC.